This entry features one T cell receptor (beta chain) sequence. Profiling relied on immunoSEQ multiplex PCR, and the TCRdb table lists in-frame clones only, not all of them. The sample gives about 87,000 clones, around 93% of which show up once; about 1.4% is in the top ten. This entry is derived from a study of T cell changes during pregnancy in multiple sclerosis. Germline CDR1 SGHRS, CDR2 YFSETQ. Trimming took 0 bases from V and 2 from J; bases not matched to a gene: 10. CDR3 length equals 18 residues. The chain is built from TRBV5-1 and TRBJ2-2; 7 bases agree with TRBD2. The starting material was peripheral blood, obtained in the third trimester of pregnancy. The clonotype comes from a female donor in good health, enrolled as a control in a pregnancy study. The CDR3, as DNA: TGCGCCAGCAGCTTGGCCCGGGGCGGGAGTATAAACACCGGGGAGCTGTTTTTT. It encodes CASSLARGGSINTGELFF.